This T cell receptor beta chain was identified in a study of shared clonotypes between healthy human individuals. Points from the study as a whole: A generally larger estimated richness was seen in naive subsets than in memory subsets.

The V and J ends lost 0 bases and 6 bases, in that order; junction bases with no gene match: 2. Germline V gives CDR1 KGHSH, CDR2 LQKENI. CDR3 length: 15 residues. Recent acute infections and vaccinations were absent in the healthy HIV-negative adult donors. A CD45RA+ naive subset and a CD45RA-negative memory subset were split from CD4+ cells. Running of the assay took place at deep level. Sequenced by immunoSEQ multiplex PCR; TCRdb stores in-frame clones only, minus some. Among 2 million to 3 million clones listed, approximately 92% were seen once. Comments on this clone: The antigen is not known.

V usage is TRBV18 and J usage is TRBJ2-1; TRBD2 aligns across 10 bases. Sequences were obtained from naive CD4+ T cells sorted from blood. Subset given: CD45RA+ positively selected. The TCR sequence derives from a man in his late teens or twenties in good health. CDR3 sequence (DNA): TGTGCCAGCTCACCACCGTCTAGCGGGGGCAATGAGCAGTTCTTC. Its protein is CASSPPSSGGNEQFF.